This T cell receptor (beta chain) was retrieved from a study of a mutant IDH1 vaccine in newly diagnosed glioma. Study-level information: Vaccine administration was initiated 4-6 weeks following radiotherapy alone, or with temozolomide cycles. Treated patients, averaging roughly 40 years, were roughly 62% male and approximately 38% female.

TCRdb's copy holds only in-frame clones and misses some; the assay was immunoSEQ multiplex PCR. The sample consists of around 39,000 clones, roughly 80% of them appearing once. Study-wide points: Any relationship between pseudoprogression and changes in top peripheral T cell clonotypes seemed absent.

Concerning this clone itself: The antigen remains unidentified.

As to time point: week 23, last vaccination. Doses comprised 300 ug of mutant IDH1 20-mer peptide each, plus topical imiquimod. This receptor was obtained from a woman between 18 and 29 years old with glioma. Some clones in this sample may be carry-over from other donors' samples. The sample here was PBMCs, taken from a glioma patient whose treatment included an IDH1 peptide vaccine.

The CDR3 spells CASSPAGDSGRPQHF. CDR3 in DNA: TGTGCCAGCAGCCCAGCCGGGGACAGTGGAAGGCCCCAGCATTTT. The chain links TRBV6-6 to TRBJ1-5; 7 bases line up with TRBD1. This CDR3 contains 15 residues. Germline loops: CDR1 MNHNY, CDR2 SVGAGI (reference sequence). V gave up 6 bases and J gave up 9 bases; unmatched junction bases: 14.